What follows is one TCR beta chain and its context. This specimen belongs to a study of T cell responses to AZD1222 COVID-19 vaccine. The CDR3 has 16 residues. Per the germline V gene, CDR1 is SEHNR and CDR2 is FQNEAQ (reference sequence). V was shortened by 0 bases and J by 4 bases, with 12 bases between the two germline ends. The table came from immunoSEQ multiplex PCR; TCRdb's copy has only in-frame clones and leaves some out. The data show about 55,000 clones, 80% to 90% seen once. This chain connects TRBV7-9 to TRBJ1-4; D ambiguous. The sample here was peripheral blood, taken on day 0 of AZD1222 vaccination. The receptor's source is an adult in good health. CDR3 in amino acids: CASSLAFATDNEKLFF. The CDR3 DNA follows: TGTGCCAGCAGCTTAGCATTTGCGACGGATAATGAAAAACTGTTTTTT.